The clone carrying this T cell receptor (beta chain) was seen ten or more times. As yet, its antigen is unknown. This sample stems from a study of CD8 T cells in ankylosing spondylitis. The CDR3 length is 12 residues. Germline CDR1 reads SGHRS; CDR2 reads YFSETQ. With 4 bases removed from V and 3 bases from J, the gap between germline ends came to 8 bases. Quantitative 5'-RACE with molecular barcodes produced the TCR beta libraries. TCRdb independently ran MiXCR on the 5' RACE reads; one entry per CDR3 protein. The sample has around 250,000 distinct CDR3 sequences, 15% to 20% seen once. Study observations and caveats: Reported data indicate significant enrichment of disease-linked clones within matched ankylosing spondylitis synovial fluid. Among TCR beta sequences, a motif of fewer than 10 highly homologous variants appeared characteristic of ankylosing spondylitis blood. Earlier reports found some motif variants in synovial fluid and blood in reactive arthritis.

Sequenced: blood, either unsorted or a sorted T cell fraction (not recorded which). The receptor was isolated from a male donor with ankylosing spondylitis or in good health (not recorded which). This chain connects TRBV5-1 to TRBJ2-7; D is unclear. DNA for the CDR3: TGCGCCAGCAGCCCAAATTACTACGAGCAGTACTTC. It is translated as CASSPNYYEQYF.